A selection of T cell receptor beta chains follows, all from one sample in a study of T cells in Graves' hyperthyroidism and ophthalmopathy. Each CDR3 protein gets one entry after TCRdb re-called the multiplex PCR reads with MiXCR. Among under 800,000 distinct CDR3 sequences, around 15% were seen once, and the ten largest hold 9.5% to 13%. Sequencing used blood. The origin of the receptors is a young woman with Graves' hyperthyroidism. The CDR3 runs from the conserved cysteine through the conserved F or W. D genes are given only for firm matches. For some rows the clone size is stated as once, few or many, or as a class when expanded; others skip it.

>TRBJ2-3|-|TRBV7-3|many
CASSSLQTDTQYF
TGTGCCAGCAGCTCCCTTCAGACAGATACGCAGTATTTT
>TRBJ2-3|-|TRBV3-1|few
CASSQVRQGEHHYTQYF
TGTGCCAGCAGCCAAGTTCGGCAGGGTGAGCATCATTATACGCAGTATTTT
>TRBJ2-7|TRBD1|TRBV7-2|many
CASSSRGTGQGSYEQYF
TGTGCCAGCAGCTCCCGAGGGACAGGACAGGGATCCTACGAGCAGTACTTC
>TRBJ2-1|TRBD2|TRBV3-1|few
CASSQFAGVYNEQFF
TGTGCCAGCAGCCAATTCGCGGGAGTCTACAATGAGCAGTTCTTC
>TRBJ2-2|TRBD2|TRBV28|many
CASSLGGGRTGELFF
TGTGCCAGCAGTTTAGGCGGGGGGCGGACCGGGGAGCTGTTTTTT
>TRBJ2-7|TRBD2|TRBV24-1|many
CATSEDSGRHEQYF
TGTGCCACCAGTGAAGATAGCGGGAGGCACGAGCAGTACTTC
>TRBJ2-5|TRBD1|TRBV28|many
CASSQRTGKETQYF
TGTGCCAGCAGTCAAAGGACAGGGAAAGAGACCCAGTACTTC
>TRBJ2-1|TRBD2|TRBV7-3|many
CASSSSGIDNEQFF
TGTGCCAGCAGCTCTAGCGGGATAGATAATGAGCAGTTCTTC
>TRBJ2-1|TRBD2|TRBV7-8|many
CASSTTGGRDEQFF
TGTGCCAGCAGCACCACGGGGGGGAGGGATGAGCAGTTCTTC
>TRBJ1-4|TRBD1|TRBV15|few
CATSYRQGGEKLFF
TGTGCCACCAGCTACCGACAGGGCGGGGAAAAACTGTTTTTT
>TRBJ1-4|-|TRBV30|many
CAWNSNEGEKLFF
TGTGCCTGGAACTCCAACGAGGGTGAAAAACTGTTTTTT
>TRBJ1-5|TRBD1|TRBV7-9|many
CASSLGGQGDNQPQHF
TGTGCCAGCAGCTTAGGGGGACAGGGCGACAATCAGCCCCAGCATTTT
>TRBJ2-2|TRBD1|TRBV19|-
CASSIDLGTGFGELFF
TGTGCCAGTAGTATAGATCTGGGGACAGGGTTCGGGGAGCTGTTTTTT
>TRBJ2-7|-|TRBV28|few
CASTSAPYEQYF
TGTGCCAGCACCTCGGCCCCCTACGAGCAGTACTTC
>TRBJ1-1|-|TRBV7-9|many
CASSLSTVLGGNTEAFF
TGTGCCAGCAGCCTGTCGACGGTTCTCGGGGGGAACACTGAAGCTTTCTTT
>TRBJ2-5|-|TRBV20-1|-
CSASGQAIIPYF
TGCAGTGCTAGTGGCCAGGCGATTATCCCGTACTTC
>TRBJ2-1|TRBD1|TRBV7-2|many
CASSSVLGQGVDEQFF
TGTGCCAGCAGCTCAGTCCTGGGACAGGGAGTTGATGAGCAGTTCTTC
>TRBJ1-1|-|TRBV12-3/TRBV12-4|few
CASTSQGAHTEAFF
TGTGCCAGCACCTCCCAAGGGGCGCACACTGAAGCTTTCTTT
>TRBJ2-7|TRBD1|TRBV29-1|many
CSVDGRGPYEQYF
TGCAGCGTTGACGGCAGGGGGCCCTACGAGCAGTACTTC
>TRBJ1-4|TRBD1|TRBV11-2|few
CASSLVTGERLFF
TGTGCCAGCAGCTTAGTTACAGGGGAAAGACTGTTTTTT
>TRBJ2-3|-|TRBV7-2|many
CASSLRRGTQYF
TGTGCCAGCAGCTTAAGGCGGGGTACGCAGTATTTT
>TRBJ2-5|-|TRBV27|few
CASSLRARGFQETQYF
TGTGCCAGCAGTTTAAGAGCCCGGGGATTCCAAGAGACCCAGTACTTC
>TRBJ1-1|-|TRBV11-2|many
CASSIRTANTEAFF
TGTGCCAGCAGTATTCGGACGGCGAACACTGAAGCTTTCTTT
>TRBJ1-6|-|TRBV6-1|-
CASSRTGSSYNSPLHF
TGTGCCAGCAGTCGGACGGGAAGCTCCTATAATTCACCCCTCCACTTT
>TRBJ1-2|TRBD1|TRBV29-1|few
CSVKTGGGYTF
TGCAGCGTTAAGACAGGGGGTGGCTACACCTTC
>TRBJ2-3|-|TRBV28|many
CASSLGIRTDTQYF
TGTGCCAGCAGTTTAGGGATTAGGACAGATACGCAGTATTTT
>TRBJ2-2|TRBD2|TRBV7-3|few
CASRPGTSSNTGELFF
TGTGCCAGCAGACCAGGGACTAGCTCGAACACCGGGGAGCTGTTTTTT
>TRBJ2-6|-|TRBV2|many
CASMVGPRGANVLTF
TGTGCCAGCATGGTCGGGCCCAGGGGGGCCAACGTCCTGACTTTC
>TRBJ2-3|TRBD2|TRBV20-1|few
CSAGRLARTDTQYF
TGCAGTGCTGGAAGACTAGCTCGCACAGATACGCAGTATTTT
>TRBJ2-7|-|TRBV20-1|many
CSARERGSDEQYF
TGCAGTGCTAGAGAGAGGGGGTCGGACGAGCAGTACTTC
>TRBJ1-1|TRBD1|TRBV11-3|many
CASSLVGTGGRNTEAFF
TGTGCCAGCAGCTTAGTCGGGACAGGGGGGAGGAACACTGAAGCTTTCTTT
>TRBJ1-4|-|TRBV5-5|-
CASSSDGPATNEKLFF
TGTGCCAGCAGCTCAGATGGGCCTGCAACTAATGAAAAACTGTTTTTT
>TRBJ1-1|-|TRBV29-1|many
CSVDDTEAFF
TGCAGCGTTGACGACACTGAAGCTTTCTTT
>TRBJ2-2|-|TRBV9|-
CASKEAELFF
TGTGCCAGCAAGGAAGCGGAGCTGTTTTTT
>TRBJ1-5|-|TRBV28|many
CASSLGLPQHF
TGTGCCAGCAGCCTTGGCTTGCCCCAGCATTTT
>TRBJ2-1|TRBD2|TRBV2|-
CAIKVASGGAYNEQFF
TGTGCCATCAAAGTGGCGAGCGGGGGGGCCTACAATGAGCAGTTCTTC
>TRBJ1-1|TRBD1|TRBV5-5|many
CASSTKTGGDTEAFF
TGTGCCAGCAGCACCAAGACAGGGGGCGACACTGAAGCTTTCTTT
>TRBJ1-5|-|TRBV2|many
CASRGIPLPQHF
TGTGCCAGCAGAGGTATTCCTCTCCCCCAGCATTTT
>TRBJ1-1|-|TRBV10-2|few
CASSEPLYRKSWAFF
TGCGCCAGCAGTGAGCCCTTATACAGGAAAAGTTGGGCTTTCTTT
>TRBJ2-7|TRBD2|TRBV14|-
CASSQDSSSGRREQYF
TGTGCCAGCAGCCAAGATTCTTCTAGCGGGAGAAGAGAGCAGTACTTC
>TRBJ2-1|-|TRBV9|-
CASSVGDYNEQFF
TGTGCCAGCAGCGTAGGGGACTACAATGAGCAGTTCTTC
>TRBJ1-4|-|TRBV11-2|once
CASSLRREGKLFF
TGTGCCAGCAGCTTAAGGCGGGAAGGAAAACTGTTTTTT
>TRBJ2-7|-|TRBV28|-
CASSSAPIYEQYF
TGTGCCAGCAGTTCCGCCCCCATTTACGAGCAGTACTTC
>TRBJ2-1|-|TRBV9|-
CASTSSGGFDYNEQFF
TGTGCCAGCACATCTAGTGGTGGTTTTGATTACAATGAGCAGTTCTTC
>TRBJ2-7|TRBD2|TRBV6-2/TRBV6-3|-
CASSSLAGEQYEQYF
TGTGCCAGCAGTTCCTTAGCGGGAGAGCAATACGAGCAGTACTTC
>TRBJ1-2|TRBD1|TRBV25-1|many
CASSELGQGSGYTF
TGTGCCAGCAGTGAATTGGGACAGGGAAGTGGCTACACCTTC
>TRBJ1-1|-|TRBV5-5|many
CASRTGMGLSPGGAFF
TGTGCCAGCAGAACTGGGATGGGGTTGAGCCCTGGCGGAGCTTTCTTT
>TRBJ2-7|TRBD1|TRBV27|-
CASREGDRTGTTEQYF
TGTGCCAGCAGGGAGGGTGATAGGACAGGGACAACGGAGCAGTACTTC
>TRBJ2-1|-|TRBV29-1|many
CSVIGLQTSNEQFF
TGCAGCGTAATTGGCCTCCAAACCTCCAATGAGCAGTTCTTC
>TRBJ2-7|-|TRBV12-3/TRBV12-4|many
CASSNSPYEQYF
TGTGCCAGCAGTAATAGTCCCTACGAGCAGTACTTC
>TRBJ2-5|TRBD2|TRBV5-6|many
CASSFLTSGRAPQETQYF
TGTGCCAGCAGCTTCCTGACTAGCGGGAGGGCCCCTCAAGAGACCCAGTACTTC
>TRBJ2-5|TRBD1|TRBV20-1|once
CSAPKPGTARGTQYF
TGCAGTGCACCAAAACCCGGGACAGCTCGAGGGACCCAGTACTTC
>TRBJ2-7|-|TRBV6-1|few
CASVKGARNEQYF
TGTGCCAGTGTGAAAGGGGCGAGGAACGAGCAGTACTTC